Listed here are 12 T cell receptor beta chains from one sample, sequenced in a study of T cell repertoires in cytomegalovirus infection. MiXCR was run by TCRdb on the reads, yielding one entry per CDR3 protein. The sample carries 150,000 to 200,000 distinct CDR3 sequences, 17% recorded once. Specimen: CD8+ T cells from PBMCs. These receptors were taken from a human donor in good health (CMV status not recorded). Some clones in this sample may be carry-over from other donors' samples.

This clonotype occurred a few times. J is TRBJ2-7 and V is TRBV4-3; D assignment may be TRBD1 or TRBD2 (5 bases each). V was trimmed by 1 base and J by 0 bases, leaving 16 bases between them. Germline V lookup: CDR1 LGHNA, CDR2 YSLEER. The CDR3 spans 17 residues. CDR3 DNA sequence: TGCGCCAGCAGCCAAGGGGGCCATGGCGGGCACTCCTACGAGCAGTACTTC. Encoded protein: CASSQGGHGGHSYEQYF.

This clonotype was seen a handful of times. This CDR3 is CASSPTGSWGTDTQYF. CDR3 sequence (DNA): TGTGCCAGCAGCCCCACAGGTAGCTGGGGCACAGATACGCAGTATTTT. J is TRBJ2-3 and V is TRBV7-2; D is perhaps TRBD1 (5 bases). CDR1 and CDR2 from the germline V gene are SGHTA and FQGNSA. V was clipped by 5 bases and J by 1 base, with 16 bases between them. The CDR3 extends over 16 amino acids.

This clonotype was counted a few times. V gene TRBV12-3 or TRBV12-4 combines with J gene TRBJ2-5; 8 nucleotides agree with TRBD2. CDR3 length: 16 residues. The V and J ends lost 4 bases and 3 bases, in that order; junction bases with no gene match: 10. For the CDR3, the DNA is TGTGCCAGCAGTTCATCCCCAGCGGGGGCAGAAGAGACCCAGTACTTC. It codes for CASSSSPAGAEETQYF.

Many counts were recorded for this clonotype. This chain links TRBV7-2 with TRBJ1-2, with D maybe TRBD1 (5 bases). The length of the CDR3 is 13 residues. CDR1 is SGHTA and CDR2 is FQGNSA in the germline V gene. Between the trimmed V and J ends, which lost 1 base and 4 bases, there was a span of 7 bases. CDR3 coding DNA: TGTGCCAGCAGCTTAGGACAGCTCTATGGCTACACCTTC. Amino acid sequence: CASSLGQLYGYTF. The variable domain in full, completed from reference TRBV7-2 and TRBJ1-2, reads GAGVSQSPSNKVTEKGKDVELRCDPISGHTALYWYRQSLGQGLEFLIYFQGNSAPDKSGLPSDRFSAERTGGSVSTLTIQRTQQEDSAVYLCASSLGQLYGYTFGSGTRLTVV.

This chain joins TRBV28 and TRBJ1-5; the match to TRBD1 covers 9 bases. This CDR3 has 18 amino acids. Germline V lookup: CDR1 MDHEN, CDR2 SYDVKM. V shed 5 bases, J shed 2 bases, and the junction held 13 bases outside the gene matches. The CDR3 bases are TGTGCCAGCAGTCGCCGTCGGACAGGGGACCTTGGCAATCAGCCCCAGCATTTT. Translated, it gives CASSRRRTGDLGNQPQHF.

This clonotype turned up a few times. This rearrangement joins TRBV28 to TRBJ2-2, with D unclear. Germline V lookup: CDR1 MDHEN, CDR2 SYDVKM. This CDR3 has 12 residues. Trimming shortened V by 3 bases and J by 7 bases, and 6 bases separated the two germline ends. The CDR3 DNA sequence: TGTGCCAGCAGTTTTGTGGGCGGGGAGCTGTTTTTT. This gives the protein CASSFVGGELFF.

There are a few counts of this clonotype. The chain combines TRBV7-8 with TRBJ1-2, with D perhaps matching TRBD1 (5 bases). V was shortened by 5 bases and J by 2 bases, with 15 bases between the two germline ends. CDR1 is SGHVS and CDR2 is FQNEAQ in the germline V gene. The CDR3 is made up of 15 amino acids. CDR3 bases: TGTGCCAGCAGCCTTGAGGGACGGTCCAACTATGGCTACACCTTC. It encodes CASSLEGRSNYGYTF.

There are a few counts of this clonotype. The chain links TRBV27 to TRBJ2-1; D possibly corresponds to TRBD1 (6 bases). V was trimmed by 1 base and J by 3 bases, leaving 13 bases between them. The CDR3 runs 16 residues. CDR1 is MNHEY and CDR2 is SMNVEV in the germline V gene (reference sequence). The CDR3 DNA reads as TGTGCCAGCAGTTTATATCCAGGGGCTAGCTACAATGAGCAGTTCTTC. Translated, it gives CASSLYPGASYNEQFF.

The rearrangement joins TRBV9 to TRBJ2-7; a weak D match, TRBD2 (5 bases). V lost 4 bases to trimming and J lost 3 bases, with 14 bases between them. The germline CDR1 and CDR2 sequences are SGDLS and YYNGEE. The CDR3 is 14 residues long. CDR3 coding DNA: TGTGCCAGCAGCCCCGAGCGAGGAGGCTACGAGCAGTACTTC. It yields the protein CASSPERGGYEQYF.

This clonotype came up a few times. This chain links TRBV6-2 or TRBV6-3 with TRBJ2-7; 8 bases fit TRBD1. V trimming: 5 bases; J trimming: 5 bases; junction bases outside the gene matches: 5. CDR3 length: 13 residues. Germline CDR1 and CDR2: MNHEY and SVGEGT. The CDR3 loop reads CASSLQGAHEQYF. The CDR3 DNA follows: TGTGCCAGCAGTCTTCAGGGGGCCCACGAGCAGTACTTC.

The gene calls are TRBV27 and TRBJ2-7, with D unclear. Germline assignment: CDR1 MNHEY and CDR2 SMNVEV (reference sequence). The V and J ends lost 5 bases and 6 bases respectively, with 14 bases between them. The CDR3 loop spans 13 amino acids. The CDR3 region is CASSPPLASEQYF. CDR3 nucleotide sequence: TGTGCCAGCAGTCCCCCCTTGGCGAGCGAGCAGTACTTC.

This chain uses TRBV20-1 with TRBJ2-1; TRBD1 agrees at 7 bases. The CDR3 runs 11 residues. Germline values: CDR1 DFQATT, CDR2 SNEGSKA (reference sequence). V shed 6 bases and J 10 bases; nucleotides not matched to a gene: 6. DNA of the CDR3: TGCAGTGCCAAAGGGGGCAGGGAGCAGTTCTTC. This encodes CSAKGGREQFF.